The rows below give T cell receptor beta chains drawn from one sample of a study of blood T cells in healthy people across ages. TCRdb re-called the 5' RACE reads with MiXCR, one entry per CDR3 protein. Here the sample spans some 1.8 million distinct CDR3 sequences, roughly 43% being singletons. The source material was blood. Source of these receptors: a human donor in good health. The CDR3 runs from the conserved cysteine through the conserved F or W. Some rows have no size entry. The others give once, few or many, or a class for an expanded clone.

V	size	J	CDR3
TRBV6-5	NA	TRBJ1-4	CASRTQGVNEKLFF
TRBV6-6	few	TRBJ2-5	CASSYDVWETQYF
TRBV25-1	few	TRBJ1-2	CASSEYSGYGYTF
TRBV28	NA	TRBJ1-1	CASSRYRGSGTEAFF
TRBV14	NA	TRBJ1-2	CASSQLGDGGYTF
TRBV5-6	NA	TRBJ1-1	CASSFYIRQMNTEAFF
TRBV2	NA	TRBJ2-1	CASRESRLANEQFF
TRBV5-6	few	TRBJ2-7	CASSHMGRGADEQYF
TRBV7-2	few	TRBJ2-5	CASTGRSQETQYF
TRBV20-1	many	TRBJ1-2	CSAASMRGSGYTF
TRBV12-3/TRBV12-4	NA	TRBJ1-4	CASTYRGANEKLFF
TRBV7-9	NA	TRBJ2-3	CASSPTSGGPNTQYF
TRBV4-2	few	TRBJ2-5	CASSQVVMDRSYNEQYF
TRBV12-3/TRBV12-4	NA	TRBJ1-1	CASSFQVLLPEAFF
TRBV2	NA	TRBJ2-1	CANMDSQNEQIF
TRBV12-3/TRBV12-4	NA	TRBJ1-3	CASSFFARGNTIYF
TRBV5-1	once	TRBJ1-4	CASSPRPGQGVAWDEKLFF
TRBV12-3/TRBV12-4	few	TRBJ2-5	CASSLNGHPGETQYF
TRBV29-1	NA	TRBJ2-4	CSSGLRLAINEQYF
TRBV28	many	TRBJ2-5	CASRGTFQETQYF
TRBV5-6	NA	TRBJ1-2	CASSSGRVYGYTF
TRBV6-6	NA	TRBJ1-4	CASSYEGGLFF
TRBV12-3/TRBV12-4	NA	TRBJ2-1	CASTLGQGNNEQFF
TRBV7-2	few	TRBJ1-2	CASSLNLAAEKGYTF
TRBV24-1	NA	TRBJ2-1	CATSPTSGGARNEQFF
TRBV11-2	NA	NA	CASSLGAGGYNEQYF
TRBV20-1	NA	TRBJ2-5	CSVFRTRGQETQYF
TRBV4-1	few	TRBJ2-7	CASSQPRQGAGYEQYF
TRBV3-1	NA	TRBJ1-2	CASSQGAGGFGYTF
TRBV2	NA	TRBJ2-3	CASSGTIYTQYF
TRBV7-3	NA	TRBJ2-3	CASSLGAGPSTDTQYF
TRBV20-1	few	TRBJ2-1	CSAPKGLAGGEQFF
TRBV7-6	few	TRBJ1-5	CASSPEQGRLNQPQHF
TRBV14	NA	TRBJ1-2	CASSPLMDRWGNGYTF
TRBV20-1	few	TRBJ2-5	CSTRGYQETQYF
TRBV6-6	NA	TRBJ1-5	CASSREGSNQPQHF
TRBV7-9	NA	TRBJ1-2	CASSQQGTANYGYTF
TRBV12-3/TRBV12-4	few	TRBJ1-1	CASFIRGGTNLNTEAFF
TRBV2	NA	TRBJ1-5	CASSHSGQSNQPQHF
TRBV6-2/TRBV6-3	NA	TRBJ2-1	CASRGRGLSRSYNEQFF
TRBV18	few	TRBJ2-1	CASSPLGQVSSYNEQFF
TRBV3-1	few	NA	CASSQDHVGAGGYEQYF
TRBV5-1	NA	NA	CASSWSGGLSYEQYF
TRBV6-5	NA	TRBJ2-7	CASRLGQGARFEQYF
TRBV20-1	few	TRBJ2-1	CSARSFNEQFF
TRBV7-8	NA	TRBJ2-1	CASSHGQGRGNEQFF
TRBV7-6	once	TRBJ2-7	CTSSLGVAGDPSYEQYF
TRBV21-1	NA	TRBJ2-4	CASSKPRGQKNIQYF
TRBV29-1	NA	TRBJ2-1	CSAIWTDYNEQFF
TRBV7-9	few	TRBJ2-5	CAVAYQETQYF
TRBV7-9	NA	TRBJ2-5	CASSLLAGKETQYF